These 29 T cell receptor beta chains were sequenced from one sample in a study of blood T cell repertoires in COVID-19. Profiled with immunoSEQ multiplex PCR; TCRdb holds only in-frame clones, not every one. The data show some 300,000 clones, with 88% seen just once and approximately 2% held by the top ten. Input material: PBMCs or T cells enriched from blood (not recorded which). All receptors derive from a woman aged 55-75 years in a cohort exposed to, infected with or recovered from COVID-19 (not recorded which).

J is TRBJ2-3 and V is TRBV30; D call uncertain. The CDR3 runs 12 residues. Germline CDR1 GTSNPN, CDR2 SVGIG (reference sequence). The ends were cut back, 4 bases at V and 10 bases at J, with 15 bases in the middle. The DNA for the CDR3 is TGTGCCTGGAACCTGCGGATCCTTCCGCAGTATTTT. This codes for CAWNLRILPQYF.

The CDR3, as DNA: TGTGCCAGCAGTTTAAAAGGGGGCTACAATCAGCCCCAGCATTTT. The encoded protein is CASSLKGGYNQPQHF. This chain joins TRBV28 and TRBJ1-5; the match to TRBD1 covers 7 bases. In germline, CDR1 is MDHEN, CDR2 SYDVKM. V shed 2 bases and J 3 bases; nucleotides not matched to a gene: 4. The CDR3 is made up of 15 amino acids.

The V gene is TRBV5-1, the J gene TRBJ2-5, with TRBD1 as a possible D gene (5 bases). This CDR3 has 14 amino acids. CDR1 is SGHRS and CDR2 is YFSETQ in the germline V gene. The germline V and J ends were trimmed by 0 bases and 3 bases, with 9 bases remaining between them. The CDR3 DNA sequence: TGCGCCAGCAGCTTGGTCCCAGGGAAAGAGACCCAGTACTTC. Amino acids: CASSLVPGKETQYF.

The chain recombines TRBV10-2 with TRBJ1-5, with unresolved D. Germline lookup yields CDR1 WSHSY and CDR2 SAAADI. V was pared by 7 bases and J by 4 bases, with 17 bases between. The CDR3 consists of 15 residues. The CDR3 loop is CASNSGRQMNQPQHF. The CDR3 DNA reads as TGCGCCAGCAACTCGGGGAGGCAGATGAATCAGCCCCAGCATTTT.

This clone is a singleton in its sample. The chain couples TRBV6-5 to TRBJ1-3; weak D call: TRBD1 (6 bases). V lost 6 bases and J 4 bases, leaving 10 bases between the germline ends. This CDR3 contains 13 residues. Per the germline V gene, CDR1 is MNHEY and CDR2 is SVGAGI. As DNA, the CDR3 is TGTGCCAGCAGCCGCGGACAGGGAAACACCATATATTTT. Translation gives CASSRGQGNTIYF.

V gene TRBV6-2 or TRBV6-3 combines with J gene TRBJ1-5; maybe TRBD1 (5 bases). V shed 0 bases and J shed 3 bases, with 9 bases lying between them. The CDR3 length is 15 residues. Germline assignment: CDR1 MNHEY and CDR2 SVGEGT. In DNA, the CDR3 is TGTGCCAGCAGTTACTCGGCAGGGTTCAATCAGCCCCAGCATTTT. It is translated as CASSYSAGFNQPQHF.

This clone was detected once. The rearrangement links TRBV7-2 to TRBJ2-1; TRBD2 aligns across 10 bases. In germline, CDR1 is SGHTA, CDR2 FQGNSA. The V gene end was trimmed by 4 bases and the J gene end by 6 bases; junction bases not matched to a gene: 3. The CDR3 spans 14 residues. The CDR3 region has the DNA TGTGCCAGCAGCTGGACTAGCGGAGCCAATGAGCAGTTCTTC. This encodes CASSWTSGANEQFF.

The chain links TRBV2 to TRBJ1-2; TRBD1 agrees at 10 bases. The CDR3 spans 16 residues. Germline values: CDR1 SNHLY, CDR2 FYNNEI. J was trimmed by 4 bases and V by 6 bases; bases with no gene match: 11. The CDR3 sequence: CASRAGTGAFGYGYTF. CDR3 sequence (DNA): TGTGCCAGCAGGGCCGGGACAGGGGCCTTTGGCTATGGCTACACCTTC.

The chain joins TRBV18 to TRBJ1-1; 7 bases match TRBD1. The length of the CDR3 is 15 residues. Germline lookup yields CDR1 KGHSH and CDR2 LQKENI. The junction had 7 bases not matched to a gene; V was cut back by 3 bases and J by 3 bases. CDR3 in DNA: TGTGCCAGCTCACCGAGACAGGGCCGAGACACTGAAGCTTTCTTT. Protein product: CASSPRQGRDTEAFF.

On this clone: The sample has other DNA sequences that encode this CDR3 too. The J gene is TRBJ2-7, the V gene TRBV27; D is possibly TRBD2 (6 bases). From germline, CDR1 is MNHEY and CDR2 SMNVEV (reference sequence). The CDR3 is made up of 13 amino acids. V was clipped by 3 bases and J by 0 bases, with 6 bases between them. The CDR3 reads CASSLRGSYEQYF. CDR3 nucleotide sequence: TGTGCCAGCAGTTTGCGGGGCTCCTACGAGCAGTACTTC.

This clone was observed once. This chain joins TRBV28 and TRBJ1-1; maybe TRBD1 (6 bases). CDR1 is MDHEN, CDR2 SYDVKM, per germline. The CDR3 consists of 15 residues. The V and J ends lost 6 bases and 0 bases respectively, with 14 bases between them. CDR3 residues: CASSSRGAVNTEAFF. CDR3 coding DNA: TGTGCCAGCAGCTCGCGGGGGGCGGTGAACACTGAAGCTTTCTTT.

The rearrangement joins TRBV19 to TRBJ2-7; 9 bases map to TRBD1. Germline CDR1 and CDR2: LNHDA and SQIVND (reference sequence). Unmatched junction bases numbered 8, after V lost 5 bases and J lost 3 bases. The CDR3 consists of 15 residues. As DNA, the CDR3 is TGTGCCAGTAGTCGAAACCGACAGGGGGTCTACGAGCAGTACTTC. Translation: CASSRNRQGVYEQYF.

This clone was seen a few times. This chain joins TRBV7-2 and TRBJ2-3, with 11 nucleotides matching TRBD2. The CDR3 runs to 12 residues. The germline V gene has CDR1 SGHTA and CDR2 FQGNSA. Unmatched junction bases numbered 2, after V lost 9 bases and J lost 6 bases. As DNA, the CDR3 is TGTGCCAGTAGCGGGAGGGCGGATACGCAGTATTTT. Its protein product is CASSGRADTQYF. Full variable domain (missing parts from reference TRBV7-2 and TRBJ2-3): GAGVSQSPSNKVTEKGKDVELRCDPISGHTALYWYRQSLGQGLEFLIYFQGNSAPDKSGLPSDRFSAERTGGSVSTLTIQRTQQEDSAVYLCASSGRADTQYFGPGTRLTVL.

The chain is built from TRBV28 and TRBJ1-3; D unclear. The ends were cut back, 1 base at V and 4 bases at J, with 11 bases in the middle. Germline V gene lookup returns CDR1 MDHEN and CDR2 SYDVKM. The CDR3 loop spans 15 amino acids. The CDR3 here is CASSLSGKTGNTIYF. In DNA, the CDR3 is TGTGCCAGCAGTTTATCCGGGAAGACCGGAAACACCATATATTTT.

The gene calls are TRBV2 and TRBJ2-7; 7 bases fit TRBD1. The germline V gene has CDR1 SNHLY and CDR2 FYNNEI. There are 11 residues in the CDR3. The junction had 4 bases not matched to a gene; V was cut back by 7 bases and J by 7 bases. The CDR3 sequence: CASKGGWEQYF. In nucleotides, the CDR3 is TGTGCCAGCAAAGGGGGCTGGGAGCAGTACTTC.

This clone was found once. The gene calls are TRBV27 and TRBJ2-1, with 10 positions matching TRBD2. The CDR3 loop spans 16 amino acids. Germline CDR1 and CDR2: MNHEY and SMNVEV (reference sequence). J gave up 3 bases and V 3 bases, and 5 bases lay outside the gene matches. As DNA, the CDR3 is TGTGCCAGCAGTTTCGCTTGGACTAGCGGCTACAATGAGCAGTTCTTC. This codes for CASSFAWTSGYNEQFF.

This sequence joins TRBV18 and TRBJ2-1, with TRBD1 matching 7 bases. CDR3 length: 15 residues. Germline V gives CDR1 KGHSH, CDR2 LQKENI. V lost 5 bases, J lost 9 bases, and 13 bases stayed unmatched. The CDR3 nucleotides read TGTGCCAGCTCAATCCTTGACAGGGACAAAAGTGAGCAGTTCTTC. Amino acid sequence: CASSILDRDKSEQFF.

This chain links TRBV7-8 with TRBJ2-7; TRBD1 matches at 10 bases. Germline V gives CDR1 SGHVS, CDR2 FQNEAQ. Losses at the gene ends were 4 bases for V and 2 bases for J; bases not matched to a gene: 8. The CDR3 spans 16 residues. The CDR3 nucleotides are TGTGCCAGCAGCTCGCCCGGGACAGGGGCAACCTACGAGCAGTACTTC. Protein sequence: CASSSPGTGATYEQYF.

The chain combines TRBV10-2 with TRBJ2-3; TRBD1 aligns across 7 bases. This CDR3 contains 16 residues. The germline CDR1 and CDR2 sequences are WSHSY and SAAADI. Trimming took 3 bases from V and 5 from J; bases not matched to a gene: 11. Written as DNA, the CDR3 is TGCGCCAGCAGTGATCCAGGGGGAAAAAGTTTAGATACGCAGTATTTT. Translated: CASSDPGGKSLDTQYF.

Here the CDR3 DNA reads TGTGCCAGCAAGGCGGCTTCCTCCTACAATGAGCAGTTCTTC. Amino acids: CASKAASSYNEQFF. V gene TRBV5-5 combines with J gene TRBJ2-1, with D uncertain. Trimming took off 6 bases at V and 0 bases at J, with 10 bases between the two ends. Germline CDR1 and CDR2: SGHKS and YYEKEE (reference sequence). The CDR3 runs to 14 residues.

The sample holds a few counts of this clone. V gene TRBV6-5 combines with J gene TRBJ1-1; a possible D gene is TRBD1 (5 bases). The germline V and J ends were trimmed by 5 bases and 2 bases, with 12 bases remaining between them. The CDR3 runs to 14 residues. Looked up from germline, CDR1 is MNHEY and CDR2 is SVGAGI. The CDR3 reads CASSPQTDNTEAFF. CDR3 coding DNA: TGTGCCAGCAGTCCACAGACAGACAACACTGAAGCTTTCTTT.

The V and J genes are TRBV28 and TRBJ2-1; 11 bases match TRBD2. Germline assignment: CDR1 MDHEN and CDR2 SYDVKM. Unmatched junction bases numbered 7, after V lost 6 bases and J lost 9 bases. CDR3 length: 14 amino acids. CDR3 residues: CASRVAGGPIEQFF. In DNA, the CDR3 is TGTGCCAGCAGGGTAGCGGGAGGGCCGATTGAGCAGTTCTTC.

This rearrangement joins TRBV4-2 to TRBJ2-1, with 12 bases that match TRBD1. With V trimmed by 3 bases and J by 4 bases, 1 base remained unmatched. Germline CDR1 is LGHNA and CDR2 is YNFKEQ. The CDR3 loop spans 15 amino acids. In nucleotides, the CDR3 is TGTGCCAGCAGCCAGGGACAGGGGGCTTACAATGAGCAGTTCTTC. Translation gives CASSQGQGAYNEQFF.

The chain is built from TRBV2 and TRBJ2-5; a possible D gene is TRBD1 (6 bases). V lost 7 bases to trimming and J lost 5 bases, with 17 bases between them. The length of the CDR3 is 14 residues. Germline V gives CDR1 SNHLY, CDR2 FYNNEI. Written as DNA, the CDR3 is TGTGCCAGCAAAAACGACAGGCAAGGGGAGACCCAGTACTTC. The encoded protein is CASKNDRQGETQYF. Together with reference TRBV2 and TRBJ2-5, the CDR3 gives the full variable domain: EPEVTQTPSHQVTQMGQEVILRCVPISNHLYFYWYRQILGQKVEFLVSFYNNEISEKSEIFDDQFSVERPDGSNFTLKIRSTKLEDSAMYFCASKNDRQGETQYFGPGTRLLVL.

The rearrangement links TRBV5-6 to TRBJ1-5, with 11 positions matching TRBD1. The CDR3 has 17 amino acids. Trimming cost V 4 bases and J 4 bases; bases outside gene matches: 10. The germline CDR1 and CDR2 sequences are SGHDT and YYEEEE. The CDR3 DNA sequence: TGTGCCAGCAGCCGACGAGGACAGGGGGCCGGGAATCAGCCCCAGCATTTT. Amino acids: CASSRRGQGAGNQPQHF.

J is TRBJ2-7 and V is TRBV27, with D perhaps matching TRBD2 (5 bases). Per germline, CDR1 MNHEY and CDR2 SMNVEV (reference sequence). This CDR3 contains 14 residues. V gave up 6 bases and J gave up 2 bases, with 14 bases separating them. The CDR3 protein is CASRLLDSTYEQYF. Written as DNA, the CDR3 is TGTGCCAGCAGACTCCTGGACTCCACCTACGAGCAGTACTTC.

The chain combines TRBV15 with TRBJ2-5, with TRBD1 matching 7 bases. In germline, CDR1 is LNHNV, CDR2 YYDKDF (reference sequence). The CDR3 totals 16 residues. Germline trimming cut 0 bases from V and 4 bases from J; bases unmatched to any gene: 8. The CDR3 DNA reads TGTGCCACCAGCAGAGATGACAGGGTGTGGGTAGAGACCCAGTACTTC. Its translation: CATSRDDRVWVETQYF.

This clone has just a few counts. This rearrangement joins TRBV4-2 to TRBJ1-4; no reliable D call. V was shortened by 0 bases and J by 5 bases, with 13 bases between the two germline ends. CDR1 is LGHNA and CDR2 is YNFKEQ in the germline V gene. The CDR3 length is 16 residues. Here the CDR3 DNA reads TGTGCCAGCAGCCAAGAAGACACATGGGTGAATGAAAAACTGTTTTTT. Protein: CASSQEDTWVNEKLFF.

V is TRBV19 and J is TRBJ1-5, with 7 positions matching TRBD1. The CDR3 extends over 14 amino acids. Germline V lookup: CDR1 LNHDA, CDR2 SQIVND (reference sequence). The V segment lost 3 bases and the J segment 12 bases; nucleotides outside the gene matches: 11. The chain's CDR3 is CASSMGDSPGLQHF. The CDR3 DNA reads as TGTGCCAGTAGTATGGGGGACAGTCCAGGGCTCCAGCATTTT.